A selection of T cell receptor beta chains follows, all from one sample in a study of cytomegalovirus exposure and HLA in healthy donors. Clones were read by immunoSEQ multiplex PCR, and TCRdb kept only the in-frame ones, dropping some. The sample records about 49,000 clones, around 94% being singletons. Sequencing was performed on PBMCs. These TCRs come from a woman between 18 and 30 years old in good health and CMV-seropositive. CDR3s include the opening cysteine and the closing phenylalanine or tryptophan. A D gene is named only where the DNA matches it firmly. Only part of the rows carry a size: once, few, many, or a class if the clone is expanded.

V: TRBV10-3
size: .
D: .
J: TRBJ2-7
CDR3: CASSPAQGLEQYF
DNA: TGTGCCAGCTCACCCGCACAGGGTTTGGAGCAGTACTTC

V: TRBV7-3
size: .
D: TRBD2
J: TRBJ2-2
CDR3: CASSPQTSGRELFF
DNA: TGTGCCAGCAGCCCACAGACTAGCGGGAGGGAGCTGTTTTTT

V: TRBV6-5
size: .
D: .
J: TRBJ1-1
CDR3: CASSKTGGNTEAFF
DNA: TGTGCCAGCAGTAAGACGGGAGGTAACACTGAAGCTTTCTTT

V: TRBV11-3
size: .
D: .
J: TRBJ2-1
CDR3: CASSLGYGRDYNEQFF
DNA: TGTGCCAGCAGCTTAGGCTACGGGAGAGACTACAATGAGCAGTTCTTC

V: TRBV10-2
size: .
D: TRBD2
J: TRBJ2-1
CDR3: CASSDGLAGNNEQFF
DNA: TGCGCCAGCAGTGACGGCCTAGCGGGCAACAATGAGCAGTTCTTC

V: TRBV27
size: .
D: TRBD1
J: TRBJ2-7
CDR3: CASSVTGGGYEQYF
DNA: TGTGCCAGCAGTGTAACAGGGGGTGGCTACGAGCAGTACTTC

V: TRBV10-1
size: .
D: .
J: TRBJ2-7
CDR3: CASSQDSSFYEQYF
DNA: TGCGCCAGCAGCCAGGACAGCTCCTTCTACGAGCAGTACTTC

V: TRBV7-9
size: .
D: .
J: TRBJ1-3
CDR3: CASSLPTDMLSGNTIYF
DNA: TGTGCCAGCAGCTTACCGACAGATATGCTCTCTGGAAACACCATATATTTT

V: TRBV7-9
size: .
D: .
J: TRBJ1-1
CDR3: CASSFGANTEAFF
DNA: TGTGCCAGCAGCTTCGGAGCGAACACTGAAGCTTTCTTT

V: TRBV14
size: .
D: TRBD1
J: TRBJ1-2
CDR3: CASSPGDSNLYGYTF
DNA: TGTGCCAGCAGCCCAGGGGACAGTAATCTCTATGGCTACACCTTC

V: TRBV2
size: .
D: .
J: TRBJ1-4
CDR3: CASNMDRGSEKLFF
DNA: TGTGCCAGCAACATGGACAGAGGGAGTGAAAAACTATTTTTT

V: TRBV5-1
size: .
D: TRBD2
J: TRBJ2-7
CDR3: CASSLDSGGTSPYEQYF
DNA: TGCGCCAGCAGCTTGGATAGCGGGGGGACCTCTCCCTACGAGCAGTACTTC

V: TRBV28
size: .
D: .
J: TRBJ2-2
CDR3: CASRPLDGELFF
DNA: TGTGCCAGCAGACCACTTGACGGGGAGCTGTTTTTT

V: TRBV28
size: once
D: TRBD1
J: TRBJ2-5
CDR3: CASSQYQDRQETQYF
DNA: TGTGCCAGCAGTCAATATCAGGACAGGCAAGAGACCCAGTACTTC

V: TRBV5-6
size: .
D: TRBD1
J: TRBJ1-1
CDR3: CASSRDSNTEAFF
DNA: TGTGCCAGCAGCCGGGACAGCAACACTGAAGCTTTCTTT